The next 27 T cell receptor beta chains were all read from a single sample in a study of response to subunit inactivated influenza vaccine. MiXCR was run by TCRdb on the RT-PCR reads, yielding one entry per CDR3 protein. The table records around 320,000 distinct CDR3 sequences, 20% to 25% of them present only once. The sequencing used PBMCs from blood, collected less than 22 months after vaccination. These receptors were collected from a man aged 50-75 years who received an inactivated influenza vaccine.

This clonotype was seen just once. The V call is TRBV20-1, the J call TRBJ2-1; 7 nucleotides agree with TRBD1. V shed 5 bases, J shed 6 bases, and the junction held 10 bases outside the gene matches. The CDR3 spans 14 residues. CDR1 DFQATT and CDR2 SNEGSKA come from the germline V gene (reference sequence). In nucleotides, the CDR3 is TGCAGTGCTGCCAGACAGGGTCGTTTCAATGAGCAGTTCTTC. Its protein product is CSAARQGRFNEQFF.

The genes are TRBV12-3 or TRBV12-4 and TRBJ2-7; D not resolved. V lost 3 bases and J 6 bases, leaving 6 bases between the germline ends. The CDR3 is made up of 11 amino acids. The CDR3 sequence: CASSFTGEQYF. The CDR3 nucleotides read TGTGCCAGCAGTTTTACCGGCGAGCAGTACTTC.

The gene calls are TRBV28 and TRBJ2-3; 10 bases map to TRBD1. The germline V gene encodes CDR1 MDHEN and CDR2 SYDVKM. The CDR3 contains 15 residues. Trimming took 6 bases from V and 6 from J; bases not matched to a gene: 9. In DNA, the CDR3 is TGTGCCAGCAGCCCGTTGACAGGGGGCAGGGATACGCAGTATTTT. It yields the protein CASSPLTGGRDTQYF.

The chain links TRBV7-6 to TRBJ2-7; D may match TRBD1 or TRBD2 (6 bases each). The CDR3 runs to 15 residues. V was shortened by 1 base and J by 5 bases, with 15 bases between the two germline ends. Germline V gene data show CDR1 as SGHVS and CDR2 as FNYEAQ. CDR3 sequence reads: CASSLGLRGADEQYF. CDR3 coding DNA: TGTGCCAGCAGCTTAGGTTTAAGGGGGGCAGACGAGCAGTACTTC.

The gene calls are TRBV12-3 or TRBV12-4 and TRBJ1-1; D is unclear. V shed 4 bases and J shed 1 base, with 7 bases lying between them. The CDR3 spans 13 residues. The CDR3: CASSSSANTEAFF. CDR3 in DNA: TGTGCCAGCAGTTCGTCGGCGAACACTGAAGCTTTCTTT.

The rearrangement links TRBV10-2 to TRBJ1-5; possible D gene TRBD1, 5 bases. Trimming removed 0 bases at V and 2 bases at J, with 11 bases between. The germline V gene has CDR1 WSHSY and CDR2 SAAADI. CDR3 length: 16 amino acids. The CDR3 loop reads CASSESGVAGNQPQHF. Written as DNA, the CDR3 is TGCGCCAGCAGTGAGTCGGGGGTTGCGGGCAATCAGCCCCAGCATTTT.

This clonotype was seen a handful of times. The J gene is TRBJ2-7, the V gene TRBV18; the match to TRBD2 covers 9 bases. This CDR3 has 13 amino acids. Germline trimming cut 3 bases from V and 3 bases from J; bases unmatched to any gene: 0. Germline-derived CDR1 and CDR2 are KGHSH and LQKENI. The DNA for the CDR3 is TGTGCCAGCTCACCGACTAGCGGCTACGAGCAGTACTTC. It encodes CASSPTSGYEQYF.

This clonotype was counted a few times. This rearrangement joins TRBV3-1 to TRBJ2-7; maybe TRBD2 (5 bases). The V gene lost 4 bases and the J gene lost 5 bases, with 9 bases spanning the gap. Germline lookup yields CDR1 LGHDT and CDR2 YNNKEL (reference sequence). The CDR3 totals 12 residues. CDR3 bases: TGTGCCAGCAGCCCTCCTAGCAACGAGCAGTACTTC. This sequence encodes CASSPPSNEQYF.

This clonotype showed up just a few times. The rearrangement uses TRBV5-5 and TRBJ2-7, with D possibly matching TRBD1 (6 bases). Germline-derived CDR1 and CDR2 are SGHKS and YYEKEE (reference sequence). The CDR3 has 14 residues. Between the trimmed V and J ends, which lost 1 base and 0 bases, there was a span of 8 bases. The CDR3 nucleotides read TGTGCCAGCAGCTTGACAGGGAGCTCCTACGAGCAGTACTTC. The encoded protein is CASSLTGSSYEQYF.

The chain employs TRBV28 and TRBJ1-2, with a possible D match to TRBD1 (5 bases). CDR1 MDHEN and CDR2 SYDVKM come from the germline V gene. There are 14 residues in the CDR3. The V and J ends lost 3 bases and 5 bases respectively, with 13 bases between them. The CDR3 loop is CASSFRGRGYGYTF. CDR3 coding DNA: TGTGCCAGCAGTTTTCGGGGTAGGGGATATGGCTACACCTTC.

This clonotype has just a few counts. The chain couples TRBV20-1 to TRBJ2-5; D possibly corresponds to TRBD1 (5 bases). Trimming left V 4 bases short and J 0 bases short, with 6 bases between. CDR3 length: 12 residues. The germline V gene encodes CDR1 DFQATT and CDR2 SNEGSKA (reference sequence). CDR3 DNA: TGCAGTGCTACACAGGACCAAGAGACCCAGTACTTC. Residues: CSATQDQETQYF.

The J gene is TRBJ2-5, the V gene TRBV12-3 or TRBV12-4; D gene ambiguous. Trimming shortened V by 3 bases and J by 4 bases, and 15 bases separated the two germline ends. There are 15 residues in the CDR3. The CDR3 coding sequence is TGTGCCAGCAGTTTCCTCCCCCGCATTGGAGAGACCCAGTACTTC. This sequence encodes CASSFLPRIGETQYF.

The V call is TRBV12-3 or TRBV12-4, the J call TRBJ1-5, with 8 bases fitting TRBD1. After removal of 6 bases from V and 6 bases from J, the junction contained 7 bases not matched to a gene. The CDR3 sequence is 14 residues long. In DNA, the CDR3 is TGTGCCAGCAGGCAGGGACAGGTACTTCAGCCCCAGCATTTT. Its protein product is CASRQGQVLQPQHF.

As concerns this clonotype: One base away lies a much larger clone, so this may be a sequencing read error. V usage is TRBV20-1 and J usage is TRBJ1-4; 7 nucleotides match TRBD1. Germline V gene data show CDR1 as DFQATT and CDR2 as SNEGSKA (reference sequence). The CDR3 sequence is 14 residues long. DNA for the CDR3: TGCAGTACTAGCCCTGCGACAGGGAATGAAAAACTGTTTTTT. Amino acids: CSTSPATGNEKLFF.

This clonotype was seen ten or more times. The chain has TRBV20-1 and TRBJ1-5; 7 nucleotides align to TRBD1. Per germline, CDR1 DFQATT and CDR2 SNEGSKA (reference sequence). CDR3 length equals 15 residues. V gave up 0 bases and J gave up 3 bases; unmatched junction bases: 5. This CDR3 reads CSARESTGINQPQHF. CDR3 coding DNA: TGCAGTGCTAGAGAATCGACAGGGATCAATCAGCCCCAGCATTTT.

This clonotype turned up a few times. The chain combines TRBV7-9 with TRBJ2-1; possible D gene TRBD1, 5 bases. The germline CDR1 and CDR2 sequences are SEHNR and FQNEAQ (reference sequence). CDR3 length: 13 residues. With 6 bases removed from V and 4 bases from J, the gap between germline ends came to 10 bases. The CDR3 DNA follows: TGTGCCAGCAGTGACAGTACTTACAATGAGCAGTTCTTC. Translated, it gives CASSDSTYNEQFF.

V gene TRBV12-3 or TRBV12-4 combines with J gene TRBJ1-5, with D maybe TRBD1 (6 bases). V was pared by 6 bases and J by 7 bases, with 16 bases between. This CDR3 contains 14 residues. The CDR3 DNA sequence: TGTGCCAGCAGGCCAGGGGTCTCGGGGCAGCCCCAGCATTTT. It encodes CASRPGVSGQPQHF.

The CDR3 nucleotides are TGCGCCAGCAGCCGGCCGGGACAGGGCTACGAGCAGTACTTC. Protein: CASSRPGQGYEQYF. The V gene is TRBV4-1, the J gene TRBJ2-7, with 9 bases lining up with TRBD1. The V and J ends lost 4 bases and 3 bases, in that order; junction bases with no gene match: 4. Germline assignment: CDR1 MGHRA and CDR2 YSYEKL. CDR3 length equals 14 residues.

There are a few counts of this clonotype. The chain has TRBV20-1 and TRBJ1-1; D is possibly TRBD1 (5 bases). The length of the CDR3 is 13 residues. Germline V lookup: CDR1 DFQATT, CDR2 SNEGSKA (reference sequence). Trimming cost V 5 bases and J 4 bases, with 14 bases left between them. The CDR3 nucleotides are TGCAGTGCTCGGGACGGCGTCGGCACTGAAGCTTTCTTT. Its translation is CSARDGVGTEAFF.

A few counts support this clonotype. The J gene is TRBJ1-1, the V gene TRBV21-1; TRBD1 is the table's D call, not checked against the DNA. TRBV21-1 is an annotated pseudogene. The CDR3 totals 15 residues. In nucleotides, the CDR3 is TGTGCCAGCAGCAACCACGGGGGCCGGTGGACTGAAGCTTTCTTT. Its translation: CASSNHGGRWTEAFF.

This clonotype appeared a few times. V and J are TRBV15 and TRBJ1-5; 7 nucleotides agree with TRBD1. The germline V gene has CDR1 LNHNV and CDR2 YYDKDF (reference sequence). V lost 1 base and J lost 2; bases outside the gene matches: 8. The CDR3 sequence is 17 residues long. The CDR3 region is CATSRGNTGVGNQPQHF. The CDR3 DNA reads as TGTGCCACCAGCAGAGGTAATACAGGGGTAGGCAATCAGCCCCAGCATTTT.

The genes are TRBV28 and TRBJ1-1, with 8 bases identical to TRBD1. This CDR3 contains 15 residues. Trimming took 6 bases from V and 3 from J; bases not matched to a gene: 9. Germline CDR1 is MDHEN and CDR2 is SYDVKM. CDR3: CASSLDRDKYTEAFF. The CDR3 DNA is TGTGCCAGCAGCCTGGACAGGGATAAGTACACTGAAGCTTTCTTT.

Note on this clonotype: Compared with germline, one end of the junction differs, possibly owing to a read error. The CDR3 sequence is CASSQWTAFDF. CDR3 DNA: TGTGCCAGCAGCCAATGGACAGCTTTCGACTTC. The rearrangement uses TRBV3-1 and TRBJ2-7, with D tentatively TRBD1 (6 bases). The germline CDR1 and CDR2 sequences are LGHDT and YNNKEL (reference sequence). The CDR3 consists of 11 residues.

This clonotype has a count of ten or more. The rearrangement uses TRBV12-3 or TRBV12-4 and TRBJ1-2, with D possibly being TRBD1 (5 bases). Trimming removed 7 bases from V and 2 bases from J, with 11 bases in between. There are 13 residues in the CDR3. CDR3 in amino acids: CASNGDGNYGYTF. Here the CDR3 DNA reads TGTGCCAGCAACGGGGACGGCAACTATGGCTACACCTTC.

Many counts were recorded for this clonotype. The rearrangement uses TRBV20-1 and TRBJ2-7; D possibly corresponds to TRBD1 (6 bases). The germline CDR1 and CDR2 sequences are DFQATT and SNEGSKA (reference sequence). With 6 bases removed from V and 7 bases from J, the gap between germline ends came to 22 bases. The CDR3 covers 14 residues. The CDR3 nucleotides read TGCAGTGCAACCCCCCCGGGACATTCCGAAGAGCAGTACTTC. This codes for CSATPPGHSEEQYF.

The CDR3 DNA is TGCGCCAGCAGCCAAGATAGGTCCGGGACAGGGGGAAGTGGCTACACCTTC. It encodes CASSQDRSGTGGSGYTF. V gene TRBV4-1 combines with J gene TRBJ1-2; 11 positions agree with TRBD1. Trimming cost V 0 bases and J 7 bases; bases outside gene matches: 10. Germline CDR1 and CDR2: MGHRA and YSYEKL. The CDR3 contains 17 residues.

The V gene is TRBV7-2, the J gene TRBJ1-3; a weak D match, TRBD1 (6 bases). V lost 1 base and J 0 bases, leaving 13 bases between the germline ends. CDR1 SGHTA and CDR2 FQGNSA come from the germline V gene. The CDR3 runs 17 residues. The chain's CDR3 is CASSLGGTGLSGNTIYF. The CDR3 DNA reads as TGTGCCAGCAGCTTAGGAGGTACAGGGCTCTCTGGAAACACCATATATTTT.